These 26 T cell receptor beta chains were sequenced from one sample in a study of Graves' ophthalmopathy and Graves' hyperthyroidism. The TCR beta CDR3 regions underwent amplification from RNA transcripts. First-round RT-PCR with HTBI primers preceded a second-round multiplex PCR. MiXCR, applied by TCRdb to the multiplex PCR reads, yields one record per CDR3 protein. This table has roughly 230,000 distinct CDR3 sequences, around a fifth appearing once. Specimen: peripheral blood. These receptors were obtained from a woman aged 45-60 years with Graves' ophthalmopathy.

At least ten counts were recorded for this clonotype. A read error may produce the germline difference seen at one junction end. The chain links TRBV2 to TRBJ1-2; tentatively, D is TRBD1 (6 bases). CDR3 size: 16 residues. The V gene's germline CDR1 is SNHLY and CDR2 FYNNEI. CDR3 DNA: TGTGCCAGCAGGAGAGTCAGGGGCCTTGCTGACTATGACTACACCTTC. Translated, it gives CASRRVRGLADYDYTF.

The table lists this clonotype with many counts. The V gene is TRBV7-2, the J gene TRBJ1-2, with a possible D match to TRBD1 (6 bases). This CDR3 is 15 amino acids long. CDR1 and CDR2 (germline): SGHTA, FQGNSA. V was shortened by 5 bases and J by 3 bases, with 16 bases between the two germline ends. The CDR3: CASSQNLGAYYGYTF. The CDR3 DNA is TGTGCCAGCAGCCAAAATCTGGGGGCCTACTATGGCTACACCTTC.

This clonotype appeared many times. The rearrangement joins TRBV7-8 to TRBJ2-7; 8 nucleotides match TRBD2. Per the germline V gene, CDR1 is SGHVS and CDR2 is FQNEAQ. The CDR3 is 15 residues long. After removal of 0 bases from V and 1 base from J, the junction contained 2 bases not matched to a gene. CDR3: CASSLAGTRSYEQYF. The DNA of the CDR3 is TGTGCCAGCAGCTTAGCAGGGACTAGATCCTACGAGCAGTACTTC. The entire variable domain, with the rest obtained from reference TRBV7-8 and TRBJ2-7, is as follows: GAGVSQSPRYKVAKRGQDVALRCDPISGHVSLFWYQQALGQGPEFLTYFQNEAQLDKSGLPSDRFFAERPEGSVSTLKIQRTQQEDSAVYLCASSLAGTRSYEQYFGPGTRLTVT.

The V call is TRBV2, the J call TRBJ2-7, with 7 bases that match TRBD1. V shed 4 bases, J shed 1 base, and the junction held 4 bases outside the gene matches. Germline CDR1 reads SNHLY; CDR2 reads FYNNEI. The CDR3 has 14 residues. The CDR3 protein is CASSGQGRSYEQYF. CDR3 coding DNA: TGTGCCAGCAGTGGACAGGGTCGTTCCTACGAGCAGTACTTC.

The DNA for the CDR3 is TGTGCCAGCAGTCCCCCGGACAGGGGCATTCAGTACTTC. Protein product: CASSPPDRGIQYF. The chain uses TRBV27 and TRBJ2-4; TRBD1 aligns across 9 bases. The J segment lost 9 bases and the V segment lost 5 bases, leaving 5 bases of the junction unmatched. Germline V gives CDR1 MNHEY, CDR2 SMNVEV (reference sequence). The CDR3 totals 13 residues.

This clonotype was seen repeatedly, ten times or more. This chain connects TRBV6-5 to TRBJ1-1; D is unclear. CDR3 length: 15 residues. The V end was cut by 2 bases, the J end by 4 bases, with 14 bases between. Germline V gene sequence: CDR1 MNHEY, CDR2 SVGAGI. The CDR3 DNA reads TGTGCCAGCAGTTACATCCTTAGAGAGGGCACTGAAGCTTTCTTT. Protein product: CASSYILREGTEAFF.

J is TRBJ1-6 and V is TRBV11-2; D gene uncertain. V lost 6 bases and J 10 bases, leaving 10 bases between the germline ends. The V gene's germline CDR1 is SGHAT and CDR2 FQNNGV. This CDR3 is 12 amino acids long. CDR3 DNA sequence: TGTGCCAGCAGTTTTCCGGCCTCACCCCTCCACTTT. As protein: CASSFPASPLHF.

This clonotype was detected many times. The chain carries TRBV27 and TRBJ2-7; a possible D gene is TRBD1 (5 bases). V was clipped by 4 bases and J by 2 bases, with 9 bases between them. Germline loops: CDR1 MNHEY, CDR2 SMNVEV (reference sequence). The CDR3 loop spans 13 amino acids. CDR3 in DNA: TGTGCCAGCAGTTCGGACACCGCCTACGAGCAGTACTTC. Amino acid sequence: CASSSDTAYEQYF.

At least ten counts were recorded for this clonotype. The rearrangement joins TRBV12-3 or TRBV12-4 to TRBJ1-2, with D tentatively TRBD1 (5 bases). V was trimmed by 8 bases and J by 3 bases, leaving 19 bases between them. The CDR3 is 15 amino acids. The DNA for the CDR3 is TGTGCCAGCGCAAACACACTGGGGCGGCACTATGGCTACACCTTC. Amino acids: CASANTLGRHYGYTF.

This clonotype has ten or more counts. The gene calls are TRBV5-1 and TRBJ2-7; possible D gene TRBD2, 5 bases. The germline V gene has CDR1 SGHRS and CDR2 YFSETQ. The V and J ends lost 0 bases and 0 bases respectively, with 7 bases between them. This CDR3 has 14 residues. The CDR3 reads CASSLEGSSYEQYF. DNA of the CDR3: TGCGCCAGCAGCTTGGAAGGGAGCTCCTACGAGCAGTACTTC.

The table lists this clonotype with many counts. This chain uses TRBV11-2 with TRBJ2-2, with 10 bases aligning to TRBD2. From germline, CDR1 is SGHAT and CDR2 FQNNGV. J was trimmed by 5 bases and V by 5 bases; bases with no gene match: 8. This CDR3 spans 16 amino acids. The DNA for the CDR3 is TGTGCCAGCAGCGTCAGAGCGGGAGGGCCGACCGGGGAGCTGTTTTTT. Translation: CASSVRAGGPTGELFF.

This clonotype was picked up many times. This chain connects TRBV28 to TRBJ1-6; 9 nucleotides match TRBD1. Looked up from germline, CDR1 is MDHEN and CDR2 is SYDVKM. The V segment lost 5 bases and the J segment 8 bases; nucleotides outside the gene matches: 7. This CDR3 is built from 15 residues. For the CDR3, the DNA is TGTGCCAGCAGTCCAGGGACAGGGAATTATTCACCCCTCCACTTT. Translated: CASSPGTGNYSPLHF.

This clonotype was found many times. The genes are TRBV11-2 and TRBJ2-5, with D tentatively TRBD2 (5 bases). Germline assignment: CDR1 SGHAT and CDR2 FQNNGV. The CDR3 consists of 13 residues. V was pared by 8 bases and J by 5 bases, with 15 bases between. In DNA form, the CDR3 reads TGTGCCAGCCTAGTTACGGGGAGCGAGACCCAGTACTTC. Its translation: CASLVTGSETQYF.

The chain uses TRBV28 and TRBJ2-7, with D maybe TRBD1 (6 bases). The CDR3 runs to 13 residues. V was clipped by 7 bases and J by 2 bases, with 12 bases between them. Germline V gene sequence: CDR1 MDHEN, CDR2 SYDVKM. The CDR3 loop is CASTQGIPYEQYF. The CDR3 bases are TGTGCCAGCACCCAGGGGATCCCCTACGAGCAGTACTTC.

For this clonotype: A much larger clone lies a single base off, so this may be a read error. The rearrangement uses TRBV28 and TRBJ1-2; TRBD1 agrees at 7 bases. The CDR3 sequence is 13 residues long. Germline V gene sequence: CDR1 MDHEN, CDR2 SYDVKM. The V gene end was trimmed by 5 bases and the J gene end by 5 bases; junction bases not matched to a gene: 5. CDR3 bases: TGTGCCAGCAGTCCGACAGGGACGTATGGCTACACCTTC. It is translated as CASSPTGTYGYTF.

This clonotype was seen at least ten times. The V call is TRBV6-1, the J call TRBJ1-2; D gene unclear. Germline CDR1 MNHNS, CDR2 SASEGT. The CDR3 loop spans 14 amino acids. V was cut by 5 bases and J by 0 bases, with 10 bases left in between. The CDR3 region has the DNA TGTGCCAGCAGTATGCAGCCCTCTAACTATGGCTACACCTTC. Protein: CASSMQPSNYGYTF.

This clonotype was recorded many times. V and J are TRBV20-1 and TRBJ1-1; D is unresolved. In germline, CDR1 is DFQATT, CDR2 SNEGSKA (reference sequence). CDR3 length equals 12 residues. The V and J ends lost 4 bases and 3 bases respectively, with 9 bases between them. The CDR3 sequence: CSAIYVDTEAFF. The CDR3 nucleotides are TGCAGTGCTATTTACGTGGACACTGAAGCTTTCTTT.

The CDR3 reads CASSPASRPETQYF. Here the CDR3 DNA reads TGTGCCAGCAGCCCGGCCTCTCGCCCCGAGACCCAGTACTTC. This sequence joins TRBV7-2 and TRBJ2-5, with unresolved D. Germline V gives CDR1 SGHTA, CDR2 FQGNSA. The V gene lost 5 bases and the J gene lost 5 bases, with 15 bases spanning the gap. The CDR3 contains 14 residues.

At least ten counts were recorded for this clonotype. CDR3 amino acids: CASSARTGYQETQYF. CDR3 DNA: TGTGCCAGCAGTGCCCGGACGGGGTACCAAGAGACCCAGTACTTC. V gene TRBV6-1 combines with J gene TRBJ2-5; D possibly corresponds to TRBD2 (5 bases). CDR1 is MNHNS, CDR2 SASEGT, per germline. The V and J ends lost 4 bases and 0 bases respectively, with 12 bases between them. This CDR3 region has 15 residues.

The gene calls are TRBV2 and TRBJ1-3; TRBD1 matches at 7 bases. Germline-derived CDR1 and CDR2 are SNHLY and FYNNEI. The CDR3 is made up of 16 amino acids. V was clipped by 1 base and J by 4 bases; unmatched bases: 7. The CDR3 loop reads CASSEEGALAGNTIYF. Written as DNA, the CDR3 is TGTGCCAGCAGTGAAGAGGGGGCGCTTGCAGGAAACACCATATATTTT.

This clonotype was seen more than once but under ten times. Possible read error: a much larger clone is one base away. The genes are TRBV7-9 and TRBJ2-5; 7 positions match TRBD1. The V segment lost 8 bases and the J segment 3 bases; nucleotides outside the gene matches: 6. Germline CDR1 is SEHNR and CDR2 is FQNEAQ (reference sequence). The CDR3 is 13 amino acids. In DNA form, the CDR3 reads TGTGCCAGCGGGGGACAGACAGAAGAGACCCAGTACTTC. Translation: CASGGQTEETQYF.

This clonotype was counted many times. The J gene is TRBJ1-5, the V gene TRBV28, with 8 positions matching TRBD1. Unmatched junction bases numbered 9, after V lost 7 bases and J lost 4 bases. Germline values: CDR1 MDHEN, CDR2 SYDVKM. CDR3 length: 15 amino acids. CDR3 in amino acids: CASTSGGFGNQPQHF. Written as DNA, the CDR3 is TGTGCCAGCACTTCAGGGGGCTTTGGTAATCAGCCCCAGCATTTT. The whole variable domain, remainder taken from reference TRBV28 and TRBJ1-5, is DVKVTQSSRYLVKRTGEKVFLECVQDMDHENMFWYRQDPGLGLRLIYFSYDVKMKEKGDIPEGYSVSREKKERFSLILESASTNQTSMYLCASTSGGFGNQPQHFGDGTRLSIL.

This clonotype was seen many times. CDR3 region: CAIRGDTGNFGNSPLHF. In nucleotides, the CDR3 is TGTGCCATCAGGGGGGATACAGGGAACTTCGGTAATTCACCCCTCCACTTT. The chain employs TRBV10-3 and TRBJ1-6; possible D gene TRBD1, 6 bases. V gave up 6 bases and J gave up 6 bases, with 21 bases separating them. Germline V gives CDR1 ENHRY, CDR2 SYGVKD. The CDR3 runs 17 residues.

The chain couples TRBV3-1 to TRBJ1-5; no clear D gene. The ends were cut back, 4 bases at V and 6 bases at J, with 13 bases in the middle. The CDR3 totals 14 residues. Germline CDR1 reads LGHDT; CDR2 reads YNNKEL (reference sequence). The CDR3 sequence is CASSPGLGRQPQHF. CDR3 nucleotides: TGTGCCAGCAGCCCAGGACTAGGACGTCAGCCCCAGCATTTT.

This clonotype was recorded many times. The chain is built from TRBV6-5 and TRBJ2-6, with a tentative D call TRBD1 (5 bases). V gave up 6 bases and J gave up 0 bases, with 9 bases separating them. The CDR3 covers 15 residues. The germline CDR1 and CDR2 sequences are MNHEY and SVGAGI. The CDR3, as DNA: TGTGCCAGCAGCTACAGGAGCTCTGGGGCCAACGTCCTGACTTTC. Translating gives CASSYRSSGANVLTF.

This clonotype was picked up many times. The J gene is TRBJ1-2, the V gene TRBV2; D is undetermined. The CDR3 sequence is 14 residues long. Germline lookup yields CDR1 SNHLY and CDR2 FYNNEI. V dropped 6 bases and J dropped 4 bases, with 15 bases sitting between them. As DNA, the CDR3 is TGTGCCAGCAGGCCATTAGGGAATGTCTATGGCTACACCTTC. Translating gives CASRPLGNVYGYTF.